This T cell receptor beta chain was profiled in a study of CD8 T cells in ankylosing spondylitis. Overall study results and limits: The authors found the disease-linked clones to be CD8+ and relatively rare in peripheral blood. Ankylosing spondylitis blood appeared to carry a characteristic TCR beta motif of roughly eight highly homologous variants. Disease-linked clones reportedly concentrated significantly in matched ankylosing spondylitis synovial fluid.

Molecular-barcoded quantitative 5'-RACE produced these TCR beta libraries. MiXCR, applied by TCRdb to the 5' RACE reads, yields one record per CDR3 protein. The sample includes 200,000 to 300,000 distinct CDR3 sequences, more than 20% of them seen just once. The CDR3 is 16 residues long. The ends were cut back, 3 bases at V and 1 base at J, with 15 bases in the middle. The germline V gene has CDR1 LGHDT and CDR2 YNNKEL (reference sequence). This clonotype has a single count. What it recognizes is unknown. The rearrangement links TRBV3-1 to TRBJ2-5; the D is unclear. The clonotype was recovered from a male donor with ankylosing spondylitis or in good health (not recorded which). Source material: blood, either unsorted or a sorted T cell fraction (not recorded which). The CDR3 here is CASSHVDPFAQETQYF. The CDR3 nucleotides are TGTGCCAGCAGCCACGTAGACCCCTTCGCCCAAGAGACCCAGTACTTC.